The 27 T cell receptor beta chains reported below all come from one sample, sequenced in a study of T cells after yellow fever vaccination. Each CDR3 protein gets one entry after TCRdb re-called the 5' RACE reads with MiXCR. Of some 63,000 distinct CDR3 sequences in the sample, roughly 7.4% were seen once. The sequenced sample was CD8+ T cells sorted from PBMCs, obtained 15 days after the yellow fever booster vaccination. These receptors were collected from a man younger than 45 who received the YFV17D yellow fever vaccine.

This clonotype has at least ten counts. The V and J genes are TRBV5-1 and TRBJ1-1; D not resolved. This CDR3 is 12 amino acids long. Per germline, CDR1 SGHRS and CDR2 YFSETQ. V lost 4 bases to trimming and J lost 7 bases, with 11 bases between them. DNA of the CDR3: TGCGCCAGCAGCCTCGGTGGGGATGAAGCTTTCTTT. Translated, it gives CASSLGGDEAFF.

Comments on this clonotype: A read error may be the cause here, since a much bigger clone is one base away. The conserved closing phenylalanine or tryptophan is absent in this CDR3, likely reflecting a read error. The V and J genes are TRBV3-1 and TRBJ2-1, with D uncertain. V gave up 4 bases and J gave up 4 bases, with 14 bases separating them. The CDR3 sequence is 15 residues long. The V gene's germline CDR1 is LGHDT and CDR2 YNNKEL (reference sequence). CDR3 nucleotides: TGTGCCAGCAGCCTCCAAATTGGGGAATACAATGAGCAGTTCCTC. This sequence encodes CASSLQIGEYNEQFL.

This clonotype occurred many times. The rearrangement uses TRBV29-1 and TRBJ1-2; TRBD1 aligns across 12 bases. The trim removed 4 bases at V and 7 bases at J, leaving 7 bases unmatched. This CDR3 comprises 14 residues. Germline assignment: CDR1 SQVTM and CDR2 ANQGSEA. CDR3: CSVGGTGGVSGYTF. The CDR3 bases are TGCAGCGTTGGCGGGACAGGGGGCGTCTCTGGCTACACCTTC.

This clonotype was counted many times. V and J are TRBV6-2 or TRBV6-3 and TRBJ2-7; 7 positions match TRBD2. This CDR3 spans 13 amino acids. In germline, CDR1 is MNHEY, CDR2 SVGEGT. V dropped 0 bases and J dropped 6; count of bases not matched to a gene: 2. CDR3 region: CASSYSGGSEQYF. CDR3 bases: TGTGCCAGCAGTTACTCAGGCGGGAGCGAGCAGTACTTC.

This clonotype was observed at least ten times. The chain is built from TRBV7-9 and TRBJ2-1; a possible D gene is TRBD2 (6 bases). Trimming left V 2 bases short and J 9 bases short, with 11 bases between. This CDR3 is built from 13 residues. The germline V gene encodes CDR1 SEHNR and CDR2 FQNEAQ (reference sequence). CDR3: CASSLPGSFEQFF. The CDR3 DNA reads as TGTGCCAGCAGCTTACCCGGGAGTTTTGAGCAGTTCTTC.

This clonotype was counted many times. The CDR3 sequence: CASSVDEDAQYF. The DNA for the CDR3 is TGTGCCAGCAGCGTAGATGAGGACGCGCAGTATTTT. The V and J genes are TRBV9 and TRBJ2-3; no clear D. The V and J ends lost 0 bases and 10 bases respectively, with 9 bases between them. Germline assignment: CDR1 SGDLS and CDR2 YYNGEE. CDR3 length: 12 amino acids. The entire variable domain, with the rest obtained from reference TRBV9 and TRBJ2-3, is as follows: DSGVTQTPKHLITATGQRVTLRCSPRSGDLSVYWYQQSLDQGLQFLIQYYNGEERAKGNILERFSAQQFPDLHSELNLSSLELGDSALYFCASSVDEDAQYFGPGTRLTVL.

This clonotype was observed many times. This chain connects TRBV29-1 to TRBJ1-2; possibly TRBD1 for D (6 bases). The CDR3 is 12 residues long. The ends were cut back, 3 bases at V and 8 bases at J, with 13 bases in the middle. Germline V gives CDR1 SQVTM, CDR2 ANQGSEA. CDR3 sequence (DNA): TGCAGCGTTGAGTTCCGGACAGACGGCTACACCTTC. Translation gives CSVEFRTDGYTF.

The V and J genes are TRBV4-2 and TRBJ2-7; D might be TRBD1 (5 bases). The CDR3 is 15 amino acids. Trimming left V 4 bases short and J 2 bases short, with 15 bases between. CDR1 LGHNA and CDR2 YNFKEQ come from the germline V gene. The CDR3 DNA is TGTGCCAGCAGCCCGTCCTTCGGACAAGCCTACGAGCAGTACTTC. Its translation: CASSPSFGQAYEQYF.

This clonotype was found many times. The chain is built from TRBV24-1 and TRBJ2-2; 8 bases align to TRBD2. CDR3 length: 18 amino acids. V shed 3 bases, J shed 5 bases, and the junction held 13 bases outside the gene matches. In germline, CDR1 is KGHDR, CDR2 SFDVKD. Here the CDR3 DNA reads TGTGCCACCAGTGATACCCCGAGGAGCGGGAGTGGAACCGGGGAGCTGTTTTTT. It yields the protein CATSDTPRSGSGTGELFF.

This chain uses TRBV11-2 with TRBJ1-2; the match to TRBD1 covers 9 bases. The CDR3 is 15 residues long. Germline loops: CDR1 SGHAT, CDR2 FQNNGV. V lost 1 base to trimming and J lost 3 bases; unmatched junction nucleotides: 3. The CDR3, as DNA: TGTGCCAGCAGCTTAGGACAGGGGGAACACTATGGCTACACCTTC. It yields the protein CASSLGQGEHYGYTF.

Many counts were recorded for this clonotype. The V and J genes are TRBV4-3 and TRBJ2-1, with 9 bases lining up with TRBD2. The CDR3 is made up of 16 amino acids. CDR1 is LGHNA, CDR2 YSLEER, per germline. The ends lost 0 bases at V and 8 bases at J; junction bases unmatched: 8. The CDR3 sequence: CASSQDGAGGVYEQFF. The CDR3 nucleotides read TGCGCCAGCAGCCAAGATGGGGCGGGAGGGGTCTATGAGCAGTTCTTC.

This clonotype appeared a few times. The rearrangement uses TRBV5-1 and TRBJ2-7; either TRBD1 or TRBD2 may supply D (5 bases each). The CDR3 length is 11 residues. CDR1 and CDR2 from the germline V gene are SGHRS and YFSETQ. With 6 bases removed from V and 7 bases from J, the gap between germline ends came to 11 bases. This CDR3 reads CASNGAEEQYF. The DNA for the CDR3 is TGCGCCAGCAACGGGGCGGAAGAGCAGTACTTC.

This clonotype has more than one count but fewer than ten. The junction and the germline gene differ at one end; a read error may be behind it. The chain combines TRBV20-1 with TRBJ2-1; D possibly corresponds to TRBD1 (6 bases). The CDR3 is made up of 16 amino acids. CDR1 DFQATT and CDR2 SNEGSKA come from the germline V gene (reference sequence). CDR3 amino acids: CCARDLHGADSDEQFF. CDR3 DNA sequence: TGCTGTGCTAGAGACCTACACGGGGCGGACAGCGATGAGCAGTTCTTC.

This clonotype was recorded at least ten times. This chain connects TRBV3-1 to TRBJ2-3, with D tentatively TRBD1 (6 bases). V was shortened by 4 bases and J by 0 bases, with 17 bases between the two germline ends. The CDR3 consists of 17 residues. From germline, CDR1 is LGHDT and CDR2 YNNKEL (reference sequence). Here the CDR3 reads CASSPQQGPSSTDTQYF. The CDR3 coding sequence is TGTGCCAGCAGCCCACAACAGGGCCCTTCAAGCACAGATACGCAGTATTTT.

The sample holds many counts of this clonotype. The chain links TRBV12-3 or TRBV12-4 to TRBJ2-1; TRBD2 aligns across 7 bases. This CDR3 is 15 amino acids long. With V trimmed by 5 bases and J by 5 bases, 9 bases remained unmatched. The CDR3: CASSLWAGEDNEQFF. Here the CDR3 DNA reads TGTGCCAGCAGTCTATGGGCGGGGGAGGACAATGAGCAGTTCTTC.

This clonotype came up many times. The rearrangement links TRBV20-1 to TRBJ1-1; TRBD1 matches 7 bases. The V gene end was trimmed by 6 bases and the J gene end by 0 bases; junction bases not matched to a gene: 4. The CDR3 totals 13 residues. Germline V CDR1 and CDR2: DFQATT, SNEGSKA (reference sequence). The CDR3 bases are TGCAGTGCAAACAGGGGCATGAACACTGAAGCTTTCTTT. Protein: CSANRGMNTEAFF.

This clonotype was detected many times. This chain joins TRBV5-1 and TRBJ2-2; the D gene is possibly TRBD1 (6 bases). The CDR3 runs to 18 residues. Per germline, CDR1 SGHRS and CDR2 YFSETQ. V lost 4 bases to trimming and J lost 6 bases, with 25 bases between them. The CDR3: CASSTDPRDTSFSGELFF. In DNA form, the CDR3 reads TGCGCCAGCAGCACAGACCCCCGGGACACCTCCTTCTCCGGGGAGCTGTTTTTT.

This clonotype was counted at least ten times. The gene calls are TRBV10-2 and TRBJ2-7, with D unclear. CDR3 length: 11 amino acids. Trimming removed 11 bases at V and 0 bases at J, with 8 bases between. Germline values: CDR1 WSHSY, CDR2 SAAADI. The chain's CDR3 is CAVAASYEQYF. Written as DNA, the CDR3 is TGCGCCGTGGCGGCCTCCTACGAGCAGTACTTC.

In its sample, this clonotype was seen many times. CDR3 bases: TGTGCCAGCAGTTCGGGGGACAGCACAGATACGCAGTATTTT. This sequence encodes CASSSGDSTDTQYF. The chain recombines TRBV6-2 or TRBV6-3 with TRBJ2-3, with D tentatively TRBD2 (6 bases). Per the germline V gene, CDR1 is MNHEY and CDR2 is SVGEGT. CDR3 length equals 14 residues. The germline V and J ends were trimmed by 4 bases and 0 bases, with 8 bases remaining between them.

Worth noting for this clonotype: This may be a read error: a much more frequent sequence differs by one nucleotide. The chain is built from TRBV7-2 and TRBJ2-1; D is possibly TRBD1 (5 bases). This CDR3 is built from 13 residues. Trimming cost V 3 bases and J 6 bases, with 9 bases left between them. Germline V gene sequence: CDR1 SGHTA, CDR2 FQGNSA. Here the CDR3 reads CASSLIGVNEQFF. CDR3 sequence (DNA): TGTGCCAGCAGCTTGATAGGGGTCAATGAGCAGTTCTTC.

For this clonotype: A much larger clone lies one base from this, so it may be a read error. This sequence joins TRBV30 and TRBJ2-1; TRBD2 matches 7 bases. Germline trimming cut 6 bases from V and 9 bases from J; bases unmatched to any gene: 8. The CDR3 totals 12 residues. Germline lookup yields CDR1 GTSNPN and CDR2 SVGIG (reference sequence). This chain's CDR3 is CACVGGSSEQFF. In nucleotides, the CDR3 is TGTGCCTGTGTGGGCGGGAGTAGTGAGCAGTTCTTC.

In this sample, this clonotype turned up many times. The CDR3 DNA follows: TGTGCCAGCAGTGGAGGGGGGAGCTACGCTTCCACAGATACGCAGTATTTT. Its protein product is CASSGGGSYASTDTQYF. J is TRBJ2-3 and V is TRBV12-3 or TRBV12-4; D could derive from TRBD1 or TRBD2 (6 bases each). The CDR3 consists of 17 residues. V dropped 5 bases and J dropped 2 bases, with 20 bases sitting between them.

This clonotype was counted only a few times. CDR3 protein: CASSELLQETQYF. As DNA, the CDR3 is TGTGCCAGCAGTGAGCTACTGCAAGAGACCCAGTACTTC. The rearrangement uses TRBV2 and TRBJ2-5; D gene unclear. The V and J ends lost 3 bases and 2 bases respectively, with 7 bases between them. This CDR3 comprises 13 residues. Germline CDR1 SNHLY, CDR2 FYNNEI. Filled out from reference TRBV2 and TRBJ2-5, the complete variable domain reads EPEVTQTPSHQVTQMGQEVILRCVPISNHLYFYWYRQILGQKVEFLVSFYNNEISEKSEIFDDQFSVERPDGSNFTLKIRSTKLEDSAMYFCASSELLQETQYFGPGTRLLVL.

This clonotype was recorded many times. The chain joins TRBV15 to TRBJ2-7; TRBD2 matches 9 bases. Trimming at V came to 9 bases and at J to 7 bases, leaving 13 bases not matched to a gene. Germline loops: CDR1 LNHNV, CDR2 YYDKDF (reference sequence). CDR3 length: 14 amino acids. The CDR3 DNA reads TGTGCCACTGCCCGGGCTAGCGGGACACTAGAGCAGTACTTC. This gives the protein CATARASGTLEQYF.

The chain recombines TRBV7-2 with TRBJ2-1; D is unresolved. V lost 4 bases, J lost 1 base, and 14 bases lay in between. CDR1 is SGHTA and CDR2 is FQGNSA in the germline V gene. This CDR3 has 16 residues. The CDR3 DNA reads TGTGCCAGCAGCTCAGTACGGTTAGATTCCTACAATGAGCAGTTCTTC. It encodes CASSSVRLDSYNEQFF.

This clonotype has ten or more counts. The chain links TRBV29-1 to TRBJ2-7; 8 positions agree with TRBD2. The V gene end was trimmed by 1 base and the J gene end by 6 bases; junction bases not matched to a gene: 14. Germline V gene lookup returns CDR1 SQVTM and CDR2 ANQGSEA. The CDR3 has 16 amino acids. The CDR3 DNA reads TGCAGCGTTGAAGCTGGGACTAGGGCGGGAGTCTCCGAGCAGTACTTC. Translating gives CSVEAGTRAGVSEQYF.

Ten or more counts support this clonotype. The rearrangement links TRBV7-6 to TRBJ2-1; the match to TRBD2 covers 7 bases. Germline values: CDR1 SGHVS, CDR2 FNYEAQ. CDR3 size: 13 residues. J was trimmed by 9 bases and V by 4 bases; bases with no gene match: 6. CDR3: CASSSRELSEQFF. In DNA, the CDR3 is TGTGCCAGCAGCTCGCGGGAGTTAAGTGAGCAGTTCTTC.